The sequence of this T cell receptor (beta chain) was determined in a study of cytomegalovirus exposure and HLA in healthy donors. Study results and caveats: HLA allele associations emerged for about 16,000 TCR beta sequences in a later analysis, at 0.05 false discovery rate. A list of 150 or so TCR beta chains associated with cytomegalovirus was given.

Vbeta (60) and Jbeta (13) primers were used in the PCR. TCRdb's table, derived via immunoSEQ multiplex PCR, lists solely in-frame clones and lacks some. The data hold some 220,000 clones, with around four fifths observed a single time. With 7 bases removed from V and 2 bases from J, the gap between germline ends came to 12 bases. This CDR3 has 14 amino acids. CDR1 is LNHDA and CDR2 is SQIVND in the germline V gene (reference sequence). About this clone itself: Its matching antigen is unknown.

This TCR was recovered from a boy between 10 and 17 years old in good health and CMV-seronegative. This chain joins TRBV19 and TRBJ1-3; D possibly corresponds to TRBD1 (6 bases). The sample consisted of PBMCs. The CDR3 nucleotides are TGTGCCAGTAAACAGGGACCCACTGGAAACACCATATATTTT. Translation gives CASKQGPTGNTIYF.